This T cell receptor beta chain derives from a study of OX40 agonist ivuxolimab in advanced cancers. Sequencing was performed with immunoSEQ multiplex PCR; in TCRdb, only in-frame clones are kept and a portion is missing. The sample records tens of thousands of clones, roughly 80% being singletons. The sample consisted of CD4+ or CD8+ T cells sorted from blood, taken in a trial of the OX40 agonist ivuxolimab. The source of this sequence is an adult with an advanced solid tumor such as melanoma, head and neck, liver or kidney cancer.

Here the CDR3 reads CASSSGGGAKNIQYF. Written as DNA, the CDR3 is TGTGCCAGCAGTTCGGGGGGGGGAGCCAAAAACATTCAGTACTTC. The rearrangement uses TRBV6-6 and TRBJ2-4, with 8 bases aligning to TRBD2. The germline V gene has CDR1 MNHNY and CDR2 SVGAGI (reference sequence). V dropped 4 bases and J dropped 0; count of bases not matched to a gene: 2. This CDR3 contains 15 residues.